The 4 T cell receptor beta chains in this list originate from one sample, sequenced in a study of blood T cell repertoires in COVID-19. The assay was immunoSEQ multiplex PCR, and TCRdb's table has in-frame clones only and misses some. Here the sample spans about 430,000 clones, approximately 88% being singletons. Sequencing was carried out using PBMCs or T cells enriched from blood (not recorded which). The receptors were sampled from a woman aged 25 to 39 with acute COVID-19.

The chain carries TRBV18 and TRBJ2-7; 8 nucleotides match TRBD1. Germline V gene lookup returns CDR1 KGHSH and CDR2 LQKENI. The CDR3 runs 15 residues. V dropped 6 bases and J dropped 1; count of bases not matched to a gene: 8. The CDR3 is CASSQPGQVSYEQYF. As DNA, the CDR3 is TGTGCCAGCTCTCAACCGGGACAGGTGTCCTACGAGCAGTACTTC.

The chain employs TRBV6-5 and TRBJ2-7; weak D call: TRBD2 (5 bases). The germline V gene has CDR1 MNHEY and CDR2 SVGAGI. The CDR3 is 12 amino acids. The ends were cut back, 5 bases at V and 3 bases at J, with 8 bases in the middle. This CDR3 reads CASSRTFYEQYF. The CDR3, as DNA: TGTGCCAGCAGTAGGACTTTCTACGAGCAGTACTTC.

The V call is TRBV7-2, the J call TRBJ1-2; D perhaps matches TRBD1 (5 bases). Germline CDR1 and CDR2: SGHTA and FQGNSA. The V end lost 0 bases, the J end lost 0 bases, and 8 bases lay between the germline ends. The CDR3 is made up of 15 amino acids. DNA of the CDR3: TGTGCCAGCAGCTTAGCGACAGCCTCTAACTATGGCTACACCTTC. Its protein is CASSLATASNYGYTF.

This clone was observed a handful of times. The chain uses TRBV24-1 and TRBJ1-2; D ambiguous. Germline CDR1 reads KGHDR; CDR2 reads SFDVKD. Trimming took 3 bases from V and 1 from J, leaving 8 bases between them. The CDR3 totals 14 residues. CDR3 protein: CATSDTTYNYGYTF. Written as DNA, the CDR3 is TGTGCCACCAGTGATACGACATATAACTATGGCTACACCTTC.